This section outlines one T cell receptor beta chain sequence together with its context. Its target is unknown. The sample comes from a study of cytomegalovirus exposure and HLA in healthy donors. Study at large: Early release data held tens of millions of unique TCRs from HLA-typed donors. General study findings and limits: Most TCR sequences were seen very rarely across donors, but some public TCRs occurred in many. An assumption of roughly uniform sequencing depth across donors underlay the presence/absence analyses.

Trimming stripped 0 bases from V and 0 bases from J, with 11 bases between. The germline V gene has CDR1 SQVTM and CDR2 ANQGSEA. This CDR3 is 15 amino acids long. Each donor's status was that of a healthy bone marrow donor. Vbeta (60) and Jbeta (13) primers were used in the PCR. The assay was immunoSEQ multiplex PCR, and TCRdb's table has in-frame clones only and misses some. Of roughly 170,000 clones detected, 75% to 85% appear once; the ten largest clones hold 0.6% to 0.7%. The specimen sequenced was PBMCs. V gene TRBV29-1 combines with J gene TRBJ1-2; D perhaps matches TRBD1 (5 bases). The source is a boy aged 5-17 years in good health and CMV-seronegative. The CDR3 DNA reads as TGCAGCGTTGAAGATCTCGCAGGGCCTAACTATGGCTACACCTTC. This gives the protein CSVEDLAGPNYGYTF. The full variable domain, its missing parts supplied by reference TRBV29-1 and TRBJ1-2, is SAVISQKPSRDICQRGTSLTIQCQVDSQVTMMFWYRQQPGQSLTLIATANQGSEATYESGFVIDKFPISRPNLTFSTLTVSNMSPEDSSIYLCSVEDLAGPNYGYTFGSGTRLTVV.